This TCR beta chain was found in a study of metastatic and nonmetastatic thyroid tumors. Study overall: For malignant and benign thyroid patients, tumor or nodule tissue and blood were the sources whose repertoires were compared.

Ahead of thyroid surgery, no patient had received treatment of any kind. Study processing details: CDR3 was compared across clinicopathological groups, and the resulting differences were used to build a distant-metastasis classifier for papillary thyroid cancer. TCRdb recomputed clones from the PCR reads via MiXCR. The V and J calls come from TCRdb's annotation, not from the publication. The table lists under 35,000 clones, 25% of them singletons, with more than 8% in the top ten. The length of the CDR3 is 16 residues. The V end was cut by 5 bases, the J end by 4 bases, with 20 bases between. Germline CDR1 and CDR2: SGHVS and FNYEAQ. The table lists this clone with many counts.

The source of this sequence is a female donor with papillary thyroid cancer or a benign thyroid nodule (not recorded which). Some clones in this sample may be carry-over from other donors' samples. Material: blood. The chain has TRBV7-6 and TRBJ2-5; D is possibly TRBD1 (7 bases). This CDR3 is CASSQGGRGEGETQYF. CDR3 DNA sequence: TGTGCCAGCAGCCAGGGGGGCAGGGGGGAAGGAGAGACCCAGTACTTC.